A selection of T cell receptor beta chains follows, all from one sample in a study of blood T cell repertoires in COVID-19. Measured with immunoSEQ multiplex PCR; TCRdb has only the in-frame clones, and not every one. The sample holds 250,000 to 350,000 clones, 70% to 85% seen once. Source material: peripheral blood. Receptor source: a human donor with COVID-19, enrolled during active disease. The donor label of this sample is uncertain. Each CDR3 is given with its conserved first and last residue. A D gene is named only where the DNA matches it firmly.

d_call j_call v_call cdr3_aa cdr3_nt
- TRBJ2-5 TRBV5-6 CASSLGGPGQLQETQYF TGTGCCAGCAGCTTGGGGGGCCCCGGGCAGCTCCAAGAGACCCAGTACTTC
- TRBJ2-3 TRBV7-6 CASSLATTLTVDTQYF TGTGCCAGCAGCTTAGCGACCACCTTGACAGTAGATACGCAGTATTTT
TRBD1 TRBJ1-6 TRBV11-2 CASSPGTANSPLHF TGTGCCAGCAGCCCCGGGACAGCGAATTCACCCCTCCACTTT
TRBD2 TRBJ2-2 TRBV7-3 CASSPSGRGTGELFF TGTGCCAGCAGCCCTAGCGGGAGAGGCACCGGGGAGCTGTTTTTT
- TRBJ2-1 TRBV5-4 CATTQTGYNEQFF TGTGCAACAACCCAAACAGGGTACAATGAGCAGTTCTTC
- TRBJ2-2 TRBV7-3 CASSLGPGSNTGELFF TGTGCCAGCAGCTTAGGTCCGGGATCGAACACCGGGGAGCTGTTTTTT
TRBD1 TRBJ1-1 TRBV14 CASSDGGQNKAFF TGTGCCAGCAGCGACGGGGGACAGAACAAAGCTTTCTTT
TRBD1 TRBJ1-1 TRBV27 CASSLSGRTGTEAFF TGTGCCAGCAGTTTATCGGGACGGACAGGGACTGAAGCTTTCTTT
TRBD1 TRBJ2-7 TRBV28 CASSLSQGKQYF TGTGCCAGCAGTTTATCACAGGGGAAGCAGTACTTC
- TRBJ1-3 TRBV5-1 CASSRSTGSGNTIYF TGCGCCAGCAGCAGATCAACAGGGTCTGGAAACACCATATATTTT
TRBD1 TRBJ1-2 TRBV18 CASSRDSNYGYTF TGTGCCAGCTCACGGGACAGTAACTATGGCTACACCTTC
- TRBJ2-4 TRBV19 CASSIVVGAGQNIQYF TGTGCCAGTAGTATAGTCGTAGGGGCCGGACAAAACATTCAGTACTTC
TRBD2 TRBJ2-7 TRBV19 CASSIRTSGSYEQYF TGTGCCAGTAGTATCCGGACTAGCGGCTCCTACGAGCAGTACTTC
- TRBJ2-5 TRBV7-9 CATPLSPSNQETQYF TGTGCCACCCCCCTCAGTCCTTCAAACCAAGAGACCCAGTACTTC
- TRBJ2-3 TRBV6-1 CASSETRKIDTQYF TGTGCCAGCAGTGAAACTAGGAAGATAGATACGCAGTATTTT
- TRBJ2-2 TRBV2 CATQRSYLNTGELFF TGTGCCACTCAGAGGTCCTATTTGAACACCGGGGAGCTGTTTTTT